The next 12 T cell receptor beta chains were all read from a single sample in a study of cytomegalovirus exposure and HLA in healthy donors. Primers for the PCR totalled 60 Vbeta and 13 Jbeta. Profiled with immunoSEQ multiplex PCR; TCRdb holds only in-frame clones, not every one. In the table there are 25,000 to 40,000 clones, 35% to 55% of which are singletons. Sequenced: PBMCs. The origin of the receptors is a woman aged 45-59 years in good health and CMV-seronegative.

This chain links TRBV4-1 with TRBJ1-2; D gene uncertain. The germline V gene encodes CDR1 MGHRA and CDR2 YSYEKL. The germline V and J ends were trimmed by 4 bases and 5 bases, with 11 bases remaining between them. The CDR3 loop spans 13 amino acids. The CDR3 protein is CASSPPGNYGYTF. CDR3 in DNA: TGCGCCAGCAGCCCCCCGGGAAATTATGGCTACACCTTC.

The chain links TRBV2 to TRBJ1-2; D uncertain. Trimming took 8 bases from V and 11 from J, leaving 18 bases between them. The CDR3 covers 12 residues. Germline V lookup: CDR1 SNHLY, CDR2 FYNNEI. The CDR3 coding sequence is TGTGCCAGCCAAGAGGATACGGCTAAGTACACCTTC. This translates into CASQEDTAKYTF.

This clone has only a few counts. For the CDR3, the DNA is TGTGCCAGCTCACCGCGGGGACAGGGGGCCGGTGGCTACACCTTC. Translating gives CASSPRGQGAGGYTF. This sequence joins TRBV18 and TRBJ1-2, with TRBD1 matching 12 bases. J was trimmed by 7 bases and V by 3 bases; bases with no gene match: 6. Germline assignment: CDR1 KGHSH and CDR2 LQKENI. This CDR3 has 15 residues.

J is TRBJ1-1 and V is TRBV7-9; D is unclear. The germline V gene has CDR1 SEHNR and CDR2 FQNEAQ (reference sequence). Trimming removed 1 base at V and 8 bases at J, with 14 bases between. This CDR3 region has 14 residues. The CDR3 reads CASSLGGKGGEAFF. In DNA, the CDR3 is TGTGCCAGCAGCTTAGGGGGTAAGGGAGGGGAAGCTTTCTTT.

This clone was counted once. CDR3 sequence: CASSLAGGGTGTQYF. The CDR3 DNA reads TGCGCCAGCAGCTTGGCCGGCGGGGGTACAGGGACGCAGTATTTT. The chain couples TRBV5-1 to TRBJ2-3; tentative D call: TRBD2 (7 bases). Trimming pared 0 bases from V and 9 bases from J, leaving 17 bases between. Germline CDR1 reads SGHRS; CDR2 reads YFSETQ. The CDR3 is made up of 15 amino acids.

The chain uses TRBV13 and TRBJ2-3; D remains ambiguous. Per the germline V gene, CDR1 is PRHDT and CDR2 is FYEKMQ (reference sequence). Trimming shortened V by 7 bases and J by 2 bases, and 10 bases separated the two germline ends. CDR3 length equals 13 residues. For the CDR3, the DNA is TGTGCCAGCACCCTTGTATACACAGATACGCAGTATTTT. It codes for CASTLVYTDTQYF.

The genes are TRBV7-3 and TRBJ1-2, with 8 bases lining up with TRBD1. Germline CDR1 is SGHTA and CDR2 is FQGTGA. CDR3 length: 13 amino acids. The V gene end was trimmed by 2 bases and the J gene end by 6 bases; junction bases not matched to a gene: 2. CDR3 protein: CASSLPGQDGYTF. DNA for the CDR3: TGTGCCAGCAGCTTACCGGGACAGGATGGCTACACCTTC.

This clone was seen a single time. V is TRBV30 and J is TRBJ2-7; a weak D match, TRBD1 (6 bases). The V gene lost 5 bases and the J gene lost 0 bases, with 17 bases spanning the gap. Germline CDR1 reads GTSNPN; CDR2 reads SVGIG (reference sequence). This CDR3 has 15 amino acids. Written as DNA, the CDR3 is TGTGCCTGGGGGTTCAGGGGCCATCCCTCCTACGAGCAGTACTTC. Protein sequence: CAWGFRGHPSYEQYF.

The gene calls are TRBV19 and TRBJ1-1; TRBD1 might be the D (5 bases). Germline-derived CDR1 and CDR2 are LNHDA and SQIVND (reference sequence). CDR3 size: 13 residues. The V and J ends lost 7 bases and 1 base respectively, with 10 bases between them. The CDR3 DNA follows: TGTGCCAGTATTCAGGGTCGGAACACTGAAGCTTTCTTT. It specifies CASIQGRNTEAFF.

This clone appeared once. The chain employs TRBV11-2 and TRBJ1-5, with D maybe TRBD1 (6 bases). Germline loops: CDR1 SGHAT, CDR2 FQNNGV. V dropped 3 bases and J dropped 2 bases, with 11 bases sitting between them. The CDR3 loop spans 15 amino acids. CDR3 nucleotide sequence: TGTGCCAGCAGCTTCCAGGGGATGGGCAATCAGCCCCAGCATTTT. Translation: CASSFQGMGNQPQHF.

This clone appeared a few times. The gene calls are TRBV27 and TRBJ2-1; a weak D match, TRBD1 (5 bases). Germline values: CDR1 MNHEY, CDR2 SMNVEV (reference sequence). V was pared by 5 bases and J by 5 bases, with 10 bases between. The CDR3 has 13 residues. The CDR3 loop is CASSVQAHNEQFF. The DNA of the CDR3 is TGTGCCAGCAGTGTACAGGCTCACAATGAGCAGTTCTTC.

The chain is built from TRBV7-2 and TRBJ1-2; the match to TRBD1 covers 9 bases. The CDR3 covers 16 residues. CDR1 and CDR2 from the germline V gene are SGHTA and FQGNSA. Unmatched junction bases numbered 11, after V lost 5 bases and J lost 4 bases. CDR3 sequence: CASSDLTGGLSYGYTF. CDR3 DNA: TGTGCCAGCAGCGACCTAACAGGGGGCCTTTCCTATGGCTACACCTTC.